The source of this TCR beta chain is a study of OX40 agonist ivuxolimab in advanced cancers. Turning to the study itself: Ivuxolimab, which patients received intravenously every 2 weeks, was dosed at 0.01 to 10 mg/kg.

Note on this clone: Its specificity is not known.

The data were produced by immunoSEQ multiplex PCR, yet TCRdb's version contains in-frame clones alone and is incomplete. This table holds under 85,000 clones, around 86% found once. The CDR3 is made up of 13 amino acids. Germline values: CDR1 ENHRY, CDR2 SYGVKD. V lost 2 bases to trimming and J lost 4 bases; unmatched junction nucleotides: 2. Regarding the study as a whole: Dose levels from 0.1 to 3.0 mg/kg saw CD4+ and CD8+ blood T cells expand clonally by week 6. Researchers did not establish what antigens the expanded peripheral T cells target. Some of the lowest clonal expansion was seen in partial responders at 0.1-3.0 mg/kg.

The clonotype comes from an adult with an advanced solid tumor such as melanoma, head and neck, liver or kidney cancer. This chain joins TRBV10-3 and TRBJ2-7; 7 nucleotides align to TRBD2. The source material was CD4+ or CD8+ T cells sorted from blood, sampled in a trial of the OX40 agonist ivuxolimab. DNA of the CDR3: TGTGCCATCAGTGAGCTCGGGGGGTACGAGCAGTACTTC. Translating gives CAISELGGYEQYF.